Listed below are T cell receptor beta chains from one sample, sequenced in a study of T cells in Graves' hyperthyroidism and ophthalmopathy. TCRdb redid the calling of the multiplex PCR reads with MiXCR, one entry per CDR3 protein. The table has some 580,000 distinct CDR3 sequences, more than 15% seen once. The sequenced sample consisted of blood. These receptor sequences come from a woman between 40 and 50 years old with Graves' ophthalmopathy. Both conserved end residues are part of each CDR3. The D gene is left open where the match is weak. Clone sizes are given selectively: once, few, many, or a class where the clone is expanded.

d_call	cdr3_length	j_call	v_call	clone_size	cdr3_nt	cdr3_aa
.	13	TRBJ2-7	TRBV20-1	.	TGCAGTGCTAGACAGGGCGTTTTCTACGAGCAGTACTTC	CSARQGVFYEQYF
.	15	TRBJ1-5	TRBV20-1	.	TGCAGTGCTAGAGCTTATACAGGTAGCAATCAGCCCCAGCATTTT	CSARAYTGSNQPQHF
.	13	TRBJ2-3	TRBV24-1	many	TGTGCCACCAGTGATTCCCGGAGGGATACGCAGTATTTT	CATSDSRRDTQYF
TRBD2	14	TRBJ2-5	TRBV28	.	TGTGCCACCATCTTAGCGGGTGTTCAAGAGACCCAGTACTTC	CATILAGVQETQYF
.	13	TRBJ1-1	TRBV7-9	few	TGTGCCAGCAGCCTAAACACGGGGGCTGAAGCTTTCTTT	CASSLNTGAEAFF
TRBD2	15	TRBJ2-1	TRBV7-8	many	TGTGCCAGCAGCTTAGTTGCGGGAGGTCTGGATGAGCAGTTCTTC	CASSLVAGGLDEQFF
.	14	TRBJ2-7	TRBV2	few	TGTGCCAGCACTCGGGATGGGGGGACCTACGAGCAGTACTTC	CASTRDGGTYEQYF
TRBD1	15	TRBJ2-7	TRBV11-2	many	TGTGCCAGCAGCTCAAACTACCAACAGGGGAACGAGCAGTACTTC	CASSSNYQQGNEQYF
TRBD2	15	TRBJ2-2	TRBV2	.	TGTGCCAGCCAAGGCGGGAGTGAGAACACCGGGGAGCTGTTTTTT	CASQGGSENTGELFF
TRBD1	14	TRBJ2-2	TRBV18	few	TGTGCCAGCCAAACAGGGGTCGGAACCGGGGAGCTGTTTTTT	CASQTGVGTGELFF
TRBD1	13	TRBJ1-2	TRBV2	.	TGTGCCAGCATCCGACAGGGTTATGGTGGCTACACCTTC	CASIRQGYGGYTF
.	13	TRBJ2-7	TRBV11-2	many	TGTGCCAGCAGCCTAACGAGGCCCAGGGAGCAGTACTTC	CASSLTRPREQYF
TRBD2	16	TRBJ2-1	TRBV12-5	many	TGTGCTAGTGGCACTAGCGGGAGCGTTGCCTACAATGAGCAGTTCTTC	CASGTSGSVAYNEQFF
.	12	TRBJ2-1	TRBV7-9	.	TGTGCCAGCAGCCGGGGATCAGATGAGCAGTTCTTC	CASSRGSDEQFF
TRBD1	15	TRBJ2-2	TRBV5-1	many	TGCGCCAGCAGCTCCGGGACAGTAGGTACCGGGGAGCTGTTTTTT	CASSSGTVGTGELFF
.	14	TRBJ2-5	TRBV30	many	TGTGCCTGGCTCCCCGCGGGGTACCAAGAGACCCAGTACTTC	CAWLPAGYQETQYF
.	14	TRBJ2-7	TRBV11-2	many	TGTGCCAGCAGCTTAGTTCTCAGGCGGAACGAGCAGTACTTC	CASSLVLRRNEQYF
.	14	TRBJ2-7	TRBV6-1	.	TGTGCCAGCAGTTTAGCGAGAGGGGGCTACGAGCAGTACTTC	CASSLARGGYEQYF
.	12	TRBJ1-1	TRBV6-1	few	TGTGCCGTATGGGGGGTGAACACTGAAGCTTTCTTT	CAVWGVNTEAFF
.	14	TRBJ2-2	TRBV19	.	TGTGCCAGTAGTATTAGTCCGGGCACCGGGGAGCTGTTTTTT	CASSISPGTGELFF
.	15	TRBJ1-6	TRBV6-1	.	TGTGCCAGCAGTGAAGACGTGTTTTATGGATCACCCCTCCACTTT	CASSEDVFYGSPLHF
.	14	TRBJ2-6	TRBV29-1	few	TGCAGCGCCACCTCGGACCCTGGGGCCAACGTCCTGACTTTC	CSATSDPGANVLTF
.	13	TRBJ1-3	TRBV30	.	TGTGCCTGGAGCTCTTCCTCTGGAAACACCATATATTTT	CAWSSSSGNTIYF
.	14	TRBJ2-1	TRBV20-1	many	TGCAGTGCTAGAGATTCTAGCTTCCATAATGAGCAGTTCTTC	CSARDSSFHNEQFF
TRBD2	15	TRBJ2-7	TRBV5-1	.	TGCGCCAGCAGTCGATCGGCGGGGGGCTTCGGGGAGCAGTACTTC	CASSRSAGGFGEQYF
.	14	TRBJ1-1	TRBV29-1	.	TGCAGCGTCGTCCCGCAGGCGCGTACCTTTGAAGCTTTCTTT	CSVVPQARTFEAFF
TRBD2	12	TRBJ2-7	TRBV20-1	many	TGCAGTGTTCCGGGACTAGCCTACGAGCAGTACTTC	CSVPGLAYEQYF
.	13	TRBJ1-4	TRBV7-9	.	TGTGCCAGCAGCTTTGGGGTACAGGAAAAACTGTTTTTT	CASSFGVQEKLFF
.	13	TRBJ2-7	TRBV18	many	TGTGCCAGCTCACCATTCGACAGGAGGGAGCAGTACTTC	CASSPFDRREQYF
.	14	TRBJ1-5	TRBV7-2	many	TGTGCCAGCAGCTTCCCAGGAGGTACTCAGCCCCAGCATTTT	CASSFPGGTQPQHF
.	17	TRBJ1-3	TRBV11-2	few	TGTGCCAGCAGCGCAGCGGGCAGTCTGGTGTCTGGAAACACCATATATTTT	CASSAAGSLVSGNTIYF
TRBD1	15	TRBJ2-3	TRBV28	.	TGTGCCAGCAGTTTACCGGGACAGGTCACAGATACGCAGTATTTT	CASSLPGQVTDTQYF
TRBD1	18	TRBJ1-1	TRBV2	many	TGTGCCAGCAGGAAAAGGGGAGGGACAGGGGGCCCGAGCACTGAAGCTTTCTTT	CASRKRGGTGGPSTEAFF
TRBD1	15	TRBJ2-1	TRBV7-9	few	TGTGCCAGCAGCTTAGTAGAAGACCACCGGGACAGGGAGTTCTTC	CASSLVEDHRDREFF
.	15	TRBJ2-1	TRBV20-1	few	TGCAGTGCCTCAGGACTCTGGGGGCCCTACAATGAGCAGTTCTTC	CSASGLWGPYNEQFF
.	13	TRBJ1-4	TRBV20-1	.	TGCAGTGCCCTACAGGGAGGAGGGGAAAAACTGTTTTTT	CSALQGGGEKLFF
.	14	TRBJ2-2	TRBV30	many	TGTGCCTGGAGTCCAGGGGCCGTCACCGGGGAGCTGTTTTTT	CAWSPGAVTGELFF
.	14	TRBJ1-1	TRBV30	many	TGTGCCTGCAGAATTGAAAGAGGGAACACTGAAGCTTTCTTT	CACRIERGNTEAFF